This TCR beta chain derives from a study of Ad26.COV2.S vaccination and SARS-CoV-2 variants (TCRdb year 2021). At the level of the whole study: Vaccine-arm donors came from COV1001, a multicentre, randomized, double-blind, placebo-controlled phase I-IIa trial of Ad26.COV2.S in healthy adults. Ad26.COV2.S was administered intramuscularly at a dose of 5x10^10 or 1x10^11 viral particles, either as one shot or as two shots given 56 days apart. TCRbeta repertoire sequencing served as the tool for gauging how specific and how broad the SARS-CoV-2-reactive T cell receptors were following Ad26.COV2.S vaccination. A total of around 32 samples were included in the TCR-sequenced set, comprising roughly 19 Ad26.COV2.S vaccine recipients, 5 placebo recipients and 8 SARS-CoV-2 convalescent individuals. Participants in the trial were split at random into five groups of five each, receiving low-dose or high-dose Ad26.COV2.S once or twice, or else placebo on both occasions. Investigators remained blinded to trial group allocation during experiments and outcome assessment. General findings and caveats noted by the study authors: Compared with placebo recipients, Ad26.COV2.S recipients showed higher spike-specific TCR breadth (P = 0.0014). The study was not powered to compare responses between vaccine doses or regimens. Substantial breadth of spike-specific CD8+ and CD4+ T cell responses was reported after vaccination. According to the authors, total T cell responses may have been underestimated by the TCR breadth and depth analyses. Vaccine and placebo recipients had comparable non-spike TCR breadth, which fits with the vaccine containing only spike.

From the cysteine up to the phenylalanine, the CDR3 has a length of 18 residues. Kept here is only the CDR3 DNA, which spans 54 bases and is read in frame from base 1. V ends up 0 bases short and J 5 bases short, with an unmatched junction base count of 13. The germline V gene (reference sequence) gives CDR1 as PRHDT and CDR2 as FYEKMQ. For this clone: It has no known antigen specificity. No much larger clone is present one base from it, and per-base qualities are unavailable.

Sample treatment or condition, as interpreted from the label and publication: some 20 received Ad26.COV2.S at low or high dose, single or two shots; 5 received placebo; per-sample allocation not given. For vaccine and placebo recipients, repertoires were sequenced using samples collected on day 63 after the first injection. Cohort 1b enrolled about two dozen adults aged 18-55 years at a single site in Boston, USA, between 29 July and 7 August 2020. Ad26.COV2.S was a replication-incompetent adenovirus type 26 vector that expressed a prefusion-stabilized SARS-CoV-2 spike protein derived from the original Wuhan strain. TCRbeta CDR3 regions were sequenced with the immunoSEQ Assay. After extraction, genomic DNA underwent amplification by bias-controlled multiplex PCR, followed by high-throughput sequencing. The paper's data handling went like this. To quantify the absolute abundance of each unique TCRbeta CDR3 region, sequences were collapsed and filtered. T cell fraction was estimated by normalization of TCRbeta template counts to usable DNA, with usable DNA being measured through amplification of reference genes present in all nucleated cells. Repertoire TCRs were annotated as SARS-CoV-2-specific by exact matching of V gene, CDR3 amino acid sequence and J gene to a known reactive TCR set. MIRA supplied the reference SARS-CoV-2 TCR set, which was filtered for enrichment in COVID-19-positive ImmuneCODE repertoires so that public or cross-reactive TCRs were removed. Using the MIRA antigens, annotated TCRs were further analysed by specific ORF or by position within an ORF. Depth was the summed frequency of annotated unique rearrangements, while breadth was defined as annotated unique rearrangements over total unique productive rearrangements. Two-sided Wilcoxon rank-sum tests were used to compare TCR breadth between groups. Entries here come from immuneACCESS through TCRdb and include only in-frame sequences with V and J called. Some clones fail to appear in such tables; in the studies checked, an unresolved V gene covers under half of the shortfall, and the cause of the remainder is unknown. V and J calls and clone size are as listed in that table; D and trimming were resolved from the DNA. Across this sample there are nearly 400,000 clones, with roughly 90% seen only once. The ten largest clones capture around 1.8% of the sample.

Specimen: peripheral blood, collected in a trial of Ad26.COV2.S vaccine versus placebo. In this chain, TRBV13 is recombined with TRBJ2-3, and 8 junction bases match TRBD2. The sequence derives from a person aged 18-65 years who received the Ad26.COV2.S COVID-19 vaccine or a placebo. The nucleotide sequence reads TGTGCCAGCAGCTTAGGCCCTCGGGAGCGGGAGTATGGAGATACGCAGTATTTT. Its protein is CASSLGPREREYGDTQYF.